This TCR beta chain was sequenced for a study of Graves' ophthalmopathy and Graves' hyperthyroidism. The germline V gene encodes CDR1 SGHRS and CDR2 YFSETQ. The junction had 2 bases not matched to a gene; V was cut back by 2 bases and J by 1 base. The CDR3 loop spans 16 amino acids. TCR beta CDR3 regions were amplified from RNA transcripts. RT-PCR was first run with HTBI primers, then multiplex PCR in a second round. TCRdb called the multiplex PCR reads again in MiXCR, with one record for every CDR3 protein. The table includes just over 400,000 distinct CDR3 sequences, around 21% detected once. The chain employs TRBV5-1 and TRBJ2-4, with 11 bases aligning to TRBD1. The source material was peripheral blood. This receptor was taken from a young woman with stable Graves' hyperthyroidism. CDR3 amino acids: CASSLGQGAAKNIQYF. The CDR3 DNA reads TGCGCCAGCAGCTTAGGACAGGGGGCTGCCAAAAACATTCAGTACTTC.